This TCR beta chain was profiled in a study of shared clonotypes between healthy human individuals. About the research overall: The cohort comprised a couple of women and a few men. Their ages spanned 18 to 49 years.

The assay was immunoSEQ multiplex PCR, and TCRdb's table has in-frame clones only and misses some. The sample shows around 2,100,000 clones, approximately 94% of them seen only once. Germline V lookup: CDR1 SQVTM, CDR2 ANQGSEA. This CDR3 comprises 12 residues. V was cut by 7 bases and J by 7 bases, with 14 bases left in between. As defined, naive CD8 cells were CD45RO-negative and positively selected for CCR7, with terminally differentiated effector memory CD45RA+ cells excluded. The TCR originated in a man between 18 and 29 years old in good health. V is TRBV29-1 and J is TRBJ2-4; D gene unclear. Sequencing used naive CD8+ T cells sorted from blood. The CDR3 sequence: CSALVAGNIQYF. The CDR3 region has the DNA TGCAGCGCGCTGGTGGCCGGGAACATTCAGTACTTC. Combining the CDR3 with reference TRBV29-1 and TRBJ2-4 gives the whole variable domain SAVISQKPSRDICQRGTSLTIQCQVDSQVTMMFWYRQQPGQSLTLIATANQGSEATYESGFVIDKFPISRPNLTFSTLTVSNMSPEDSSIYLCSALVAGNIQYFGAGTRLSVL.